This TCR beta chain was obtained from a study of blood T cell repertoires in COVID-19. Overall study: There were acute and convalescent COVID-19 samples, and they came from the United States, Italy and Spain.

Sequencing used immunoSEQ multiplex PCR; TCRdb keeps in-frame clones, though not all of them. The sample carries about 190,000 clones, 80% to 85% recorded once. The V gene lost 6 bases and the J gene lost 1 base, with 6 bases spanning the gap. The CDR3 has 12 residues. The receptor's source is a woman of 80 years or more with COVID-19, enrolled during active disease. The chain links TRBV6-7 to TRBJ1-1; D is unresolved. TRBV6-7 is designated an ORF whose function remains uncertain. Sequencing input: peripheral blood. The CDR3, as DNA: TGTGCCAGCAGGGGCAGGAACACTGAAGCTTTCTTT. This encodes CASRGRNTEAFF.